The 15 T cell receptor beta chains reported below all come from one sample, sequenced in a study of T cell responses to AZD1222 COVID-19 vaccine. Only in-frame clones appear in the TCRdb table, and some are missing; sequencing was by immunoSEQ multiplex PCR. The profile shows tens of thousands of clones, over 75% of them singletons. The sample here was peripheral blood, taken on day 0 of AZD1222 vaccination. These receptors were obtained from an adult in good health.

The rearrangement joins TRBV10-3 to TRBJ1-2, with D possibly matching TRBD1 (5 bases). From germline, CDR1 is ENHRY and CDR2 SYGVKD. CDR3 length: 15 amino acids. With 8 bases removed from V and 0 bases from J, the gap between germline ends came to 16 bases. CDR3 nucleotides: TGTGCCATCCTTCGAGACAGCGATACTAACTATGGCTACACCTTC. This gives the protein CAILRDSDTNYGYTF.

This chain joins TRBV6-6 and TRBJ1-5, with D tentatively TRBD1 (5 bases). Germline-derived CDR1 and CDR2 are MNHNY and SVGAGI (reference sequence). CDR3 length equals 14 residues. The ends were cut back, 3 bases at V and 9 bases at J, with 15 bases in the middle. CDR3 residues: CASSYREGSRPQHF. The CDR3 region has the DNA TGTGCCAGCAGTTATAGAGAGGGGTCCCGGCCCCAGCATTTT.

The V and J genes are TRBV7-9 and TRBJ1-4; D may be TRBD1 (5 bases). The germline V gene has CDR1 SEHNR and CDR2 FQNEAQ (reference sequence). V gave up 2 bases and J gave up 2 bases, with 12 bases separating them. CDR3 length: 16 amino acids. CDR3 sequence: CASSLPTGATNEKLFF. The CDR3 nucleotides read TGTGCCAGCAGCTTACCTACCGGGGCGACTAATGAAAAACTGTTTTTT.

The DNA for the CDR3 is TGCGCCAGCAGCTTGCGCGACAGTGCCTACGAGCAGTACTTC. It yields the protein CASSLRDSAYEQYF. This rearrangement joins TRBV5-1 to TRBJ2-7; D might be TRBD1 (5 bases). This CDR3 is built from 14 residues. Germline CDR1 and CDR2: SGHRS and YFSETQ. V gave up 1 base and J gave up 2 bases, with 10 bases separating them.

The rearrangement joins TRBV9 to TRBJ2-4; no clear D gene. V was clipped by 3 bases and J by 0 bases, with 10 bases between them. CDR1 SGDLS and CDR2 YYNGEE come from the germline V gene. This CDR3 contains 15 residues. The CDR3 spells CASSAGEIAKNIQYF. CDR3 bases: TGTGCCAGCAGCGCGGGCGAAATAGCCAAAAACATTCAGTACTTC.

The chain has TRBV19 and TRBJ1-1; 7 nucleotides agree with TRBD1. The ends lost 1 base at V and 2 bases at J; junction bases unmatched: 10. Per germline, CDR1 LNHDA and CDR2 SQIVND (reference sequence). This CDR3 region has 17 residues. The CDR3 spells CASSIGTTGSPNTEAFF. For the CDR3, the DNA is TGTGCCAGTAGTATAGGGACGACAGGGTCCCCAAACACTGAAGCTTTCTTT.

The rearrangement uses TRBV20-1 and TRBJ1-2; D gene unclear. Germline-derived CDR1 and CDR2 are DFQATT and SNEGSKA (reference sequence). V was shortened by 3 bases and J by 5 bases, with 7 bases between the two germline ends. The CDR3 runs to 11 residues. The CDR3 sequence: CSASNQYGYTF. CDR3 sequence (DNA): TGCAGTGCTAGTAATCAGTATGGCTACACCTTC.

A single count supports this clone. J is TRBJ2-5 and V is TRBV4-1; unclear D gene. This CDR3 has 14 amino acids. Germline V CDR1 and CDR2: MGHRA, YSYEKL. Trimming removed 0 bases from V and 1 base from J, with 6 bases in between. The CDR3 sequence: CASSQDELQETQYF. CDR3 sequence (DNA): TGCGCCAGCAGCCAAGACGAGCTCCAAGAGACCCAGTACTTC.

V usage is TRBV6-5 and J usage is TRBJ1-1, with a possible D match to TRBD1 (5 bases). This CDR3 comprises 14 residues. V was trimmed by 6 bases and J by 1 base, leaving 12 bases between them. Germline-derived CDR1 and CDR2 are MNHEY and SVGAGI. In DNA form, the CDR3 reads TGTGCCAGCAGCCCAGAGGGGTCGAACACTGAAGCTTTCTTT. Translation gives CASSPEGSNTEAFF.

Only one count was recorded for this clone. This chain links TRBV6-2 or TRBV6-3 with TRBJ2-5; D call uncertain. The CDR3 sequence is 11 residues long. V was shortened by 2 bases and J by 5 bases, with 3 bases between the two germline ends. Germline values: CDR1 MNHEY, CDR2 SVGEGT. In nucleotides, the CDR3 is TGTGCCAGCAGTTACGGGGAGACCCAGTACTTC. Amino acid sequence: CASSYGETQYF.

V is TRBV24-1 and J is TRBJ2-1; D gene uncertain. Germline assignment: CDR1 KGHDR and CDR2 SFDVKD. The CDR3 totals 17 residues. V lost 1 base to trimming and J lost 9 bases, with 21 bases between them. This chain's CDR3 is CATSDFGFFVCYPEQFF. The DNA of the CDR3 is TGTGCCACCAGTGATTTTGGTTTCTTTGTCTGTTACCCTGAGCAGTTCTTC.

The CDR3 here is CAIGDFTDTQYF. Written as DNA, the CDR3 is TGTGCCATTGGGGACTTCACAGATACGCAGTATTTT. The gene calls are TRBV10-3 and TRBJ2-3; TRBD2 might be the D (6 bases). The V end was cut by 9 bases, the J end by 2 bases, with 9 bases between. The V gene's germline CDR1 is ENHRY and CDR2 SYGVKD. This CDR3 has 12 residues.

The V call is TRBV7-9, the J call TRBJ2-5; possibly TRBD1 or TRBD2 for D (5 bases each). V was trimmed by 4 bases and J by 5 bases, leaving 17 bases between them. Germline loops: CDR1 SEHNR, CDR2 FQNEAQ (reference sequence). This CDR3 is 15 amino acids long. CDR3 nucleotides: TGTGCCAGCAGCTCTTCCGGGACGTCCCGGGAGACCCAGTACTTC. The encoded protein is CASSSSGTSRETQYF.

This clone was observed a single time. In nucleotides, the CDR3 is TGTGCCAGCAGTTTTGCGGGAGGAGAATACGAGCAGTACTTC. This codes for CASSFAGGEYEQYF. The chain has TRBV28 and TRBJ2-7, with 8 bases fitting TRBD2. After removal of 3 bases from V and 4 bases from J, the junction contained 5 bases not matched to a gene. Germline CDR1 is MDHEN and CDR2 is SYDVKM. CDR3 length: 14 residues.

This chain links TRBV28 with TRBJ1-5, with TRBD1 matching 11 bases. J lost 5 bases, V lost 3 bases, and 12 bases had no gene match. There are 18 residues in the CDR3. Germline CDR1 MDHEN, CDR2 SYDVKM. The CDR3 DNA sequence: TGTGCCAGCAGTTTCTTGACAGCTGGACAGGGGGCCGATCAGCCCCAGCATTTT. This codes for CASSFLTAGQGADQPQHF.